Below, 27 T cell receptor beta chains from the same sample are listed, as sequenced in a study of long-term antiretroviral therapy in people with HIV. Survey-level immunoSEQ v3.0 assays were run. The assay was immunoSEQ multiplex PCR, and TCRdb's table has in-frame clones only and misses some. The sample has fewer than 25,000 clones; about four fifths are singletons. This material consisted of unsorted PBMCs, taken 1.5 years after starting antiretroviral therapy. The receptors were sampled from a man aged 30 to 45 with HIV.

The chain uses TRBV25-1 and TRBJ1-2; D possibly corresponds to TRBD1 (5 bases). This CDR3 comprises 15 residues. V lost 9 bases to trimming and J lost 1 base, with 18 bases between them. The germline CDR1 and CDR2 sequences are MGHDK and SYGVNS. The CDR3 protein is CARTLRGEDNYGYTF. DNA of the CDR3: TGTGCCAGAACTCTTAGGGGAGAAGATAACTATGGCTACACCTTC.

This chain uses TRBV28 with TRBJ2-7; D gene uncertain. Germline V CDR1 and CDR2: MDHEN, SYDVKM. This CDR3 region has 11 residues. Trimming left V 5 bases short and J 4 bases short, with 6 bases between. As DNA, the CDR3 is TGTGCCAGCAGTCTCCGATACGAGCAGTACTTC. Translation: CASSLRYEQYF.

The chain links TRBV19 to TRBJ2-5; weak D call: TRBD1 (6 bases). CDR1 is LNHDA, CDR2 SQIVND, per germline (reference sequence). Trimming took off 6 bases at V and 4 bases at J, with 12 bases between the two ends. This CDR3 has 13 residues. The CDR3 reads CASRKAGVETQYF. The CDR3 region has the DNA TGTGCCAGTAGGAAGGCAGGGGTAGAGACCCAGTACTTC. Full variable domain (outside the CDR3, taken from reference TRBV19 and TRBJ2-5): DGGITQSPKYLFRKEGQNVTLSCEQNLNHDAMYWYRQDPGQGLRLIYYSQIVNDFQKGDIAEGYSVSREKKESFPLTVTSAQKNPTAFYLCASRKAGVETQYFGPGTRLLVL.

CDR3 bases: TGCAGCGTTGAAGCTGGAGGAGGGGGCCCTACAGATACGCAGTATTTT. Translation gives CSVEAGGGGPTDTQYF. The chain links TRBV29-1 to TRBJ2-3, with D perhaps matching TRBD1 (7 bases). The CDR3 is made up of 16 amino acids. CDR1 and CDR2 from the germline V gene are SQVTM and ANQGSEA. V was cut by 1 base and J by 3 bases, with 17 bases left in between.

The chain has TRBV14 and TRBJ1-1; D is possibly TRBD1 (5 bases). Germline-derived CDR1 and CDR2 are SGHDN and FVKESK. The CDR3 loop spans 14 amino acids. The V end lost 8 bases, the J end lost 3 bases, and 16 bases lay between the germline ends. As DNA, the CDR3 is TGTGCCAGCTCCCCGGGACCCGGGGACACTGAAGCTTTCTTT. Translated: CASSPGPGDTEAFF.

The rearrangement uses TRBV5-6 and TRBJ1-4; D unresolved. Germline-derived CDR1 and CDR2 are SGHDT and YYEEEE. CDR3 size: 14 residues. The V end lost 4 bases, the J end lost 3 bases, and 10 bases lay between the germline ends. In DNA form, the CDR3 reads TGTGCCAGCAGCGGAGGAGGGCCTAATGAAAAACTGTTTTTT. This codes for CASSGGGPNEKLFF.

V usage is TRBV18 and J usage is TRBJ2-7; possible D gene TRBD2, 6 bases. This CDR3 is 15 amino acids long. The V gene lost 0 bases and the J gene lost 0 bases, with 9 bases spanning the gap. The V gene's germline CDR1 is KGHSH and CDR2 LQKENI. The CDR3 nucleotides read TGTGCCAGCTCACCACCGGGGGGTCCCTCCTACGAGCAGTACTTC. Translating gives CASSPPGGPSYEQYF.

The chain employs TRBV7-3 and TRBJ2-2; 8 bases align to TRBD2. This CDR3 spans 17 amino acids. Germline CDR1 is SGHTA and CDR2 is FQGTGA. The ends lost 3 bases at V and 4 bases at J; junction bases unmatched: 10. The chain's CDR3 is CASSFLTGTRGTGELFF. The CDR3 coding sequence is TGTGCCAGCAGCTTTCTTACCGGGACTAGAGGCACCGGGGAGCTGTTTTTT.

The V and J genes are TRBV5-1 and TRBJ1-6; maybe TRBD1 (5 bases). The ends were cut back, 4 bases at V and 7 bases at J, with 12 bases in the middle. CDR1 is SGHRS and CDR2 is YFSETQ in the germline V gene. The CDR3 spans 14 residues. The CDR3 loop reads CASSQDSQNSPLHF. The DNA for the CDR3 is TGCGCCAGCAGCCAAGACAGCCAGAATTCACCCCTCCACTTT.

The chain recombines TRBV14 with TRBJ2-1, with TRBD2 matching over 12 bases. CDR1 and CDR2 from the germline V gene are SGHDN and FVKESK. V gave up 0 bases and J gave up 9 bases; unmatched junction bases: 3. The CDR3 is made up of 15 amino acids. CDR3 sequence: CASSQELAGGFEQFF. DNA for the CDR3: TGTGCCAGCAGCCAAGAGCTAGCGGGAGGGTTTGAGCAGTTCTTC.

The rearrangement joins TRBV28 to TRBJ2-7, with TRBD2 identical over 8 bases. The CDR3 sequence is 16 residues long. V trimming: 3 bases; J trimming: 2 bases; junction bases outside the gene matches: 9. Germline V gene sequence: CDR1 MDHEN, CDR2 SYDVKM. CDR3 DNA sequence: TGTGCCAGCAGTTTCTCCTTAACTAGCGGTACCTACGAGCAGTACTTC. Its translation is CASSFSLTSGTYEQYF.

Written as DNA, the CDR3 is TGTGCCAGTAGTGGGACAGTCCTCGGCACAGATACGCAGTATTTT. This encodes CASSGTVLGTDTQYF. The chain joins TRBV19 to TRBJ2-3; 7 bases are shared with TRBD1. With 5 bases clipped from V and 1 base from J, the junction kept 6 bases outside the gene matches. The CDR3 has 15 amino acids. CDR1 is LNHDA, CDR2 SQIVND, per germline (reference sequence).

This chain uses TRBV19 with TRBJ2-1; D is ambiguous. V gave up 5 bases and J gave up 8 bases, with 4 bases separating them. This CDR3 has 10 amino acids. Germline V gene lookup returns CDR1 LNHDA and CDR2 SQIVND (reference sequence). CDR3 coding DNA: TGTGCCAGTAGTGGGGATGAGCAGTTCTTC. Residues: CASSGDEQFF.

The V call is TRBV7-9, the J call TRBJ2-5, with D unresolved. V was pared by 1 base and J by 5 bases, with 14 bases between. This CDR3 is 15 amino acids long. From germline, CDR1 is SEHNR and CDR2 FQNEAQ (reference sequence). The CDR3 DNA sequence: TGTGCCAGCAGCTTAGACCTGGCAGCAAGGGAGACCCAGTACTTC. Amino acid sequence: CASSLDLAARETQYF.

The chain is built from TRBV29-1 and TRBJ2-7; D is possibly TRBD1 (6 bases). Looked up from germline, CDR1 is SQVTM and CDR2 is ANQGSEA. Trimming cost V 7 bases and J 3 bases, with 22 bases left between them. The CDR3 loop spans 15 amino acids. The chain's CDR3 is CSALRQGMGSYEQYF. DNA of the CDR3: TGCAGCGCCCTCCGGCAGGGGATGGGGAGCTACGAGCAGTACTTC.

V gene TRBV30 combines with J gene TRBJ1-2; no clear D gene. The CDR3 totals 15 residues. Trimming stripped 4 bases from V and 0 bases from J, with 15 bases between. Germline CDR1 GTSNPN, CDR2 SVGIG (reference sequence). CDR3 sequence: CAWIRRQETNYGYTF. Here the CDR3 DNA reads TGTGCCTGGATACGTCGACAAGAAACTAACTATGGCTACACCTTC.

The chain's CDR3 is CASTFSGSSYEQYF. In nucleotides, the CDR3 is TGTGCCAGCACCTTCAGCGGGAGCTCCTACGAGCAGTACTTC. The chain joins TRBV7-9 to TRBJ2-7; 8 nucleotides align to TRBD2. The CDR3 extends over 14 amino acids. Germline-derived CDR1 and CDR2 are SEHNR and FQNEAQ (reference sequence). V was pared by 7 bases and J by 0 bases, with 5 bases of the junction left unmatched.

This clone was detected only a few times. The rearrangement uses TRBV29-1 and TRBJ1-2, with D perhaps TRBD1 (6 bases). With 2 bases removed from V and 6 bases from J, the gap between germline ends came to 16 bases. This CDR3 comprises 14 residues. Looked up from germline, CDR1 is SQVTM and CDR2 is ANQGSEA. The CDR3 DNA reads as TGCAGCGTTGAATTGGAGACAGGCAGGCATGGCTACACCTTC. Translating it yields CSVELETGRHGYTF.

The chain couples TRBV15 to TRBJ1-4; the D is unclear. Trimming cost V 0 bases and J 7 bases, with 9 bases left between them. The CDR3 runs 14 residues. Germline V gene lookup returns CDR1 LNHNV and CDR2 YYDKDF (reference sequence). Written as DNA, the CDR3 is TGTGCCACCAGCAGAGATGGTACAAGTGAAAAACTGTTTTTT. Residues: CATSRDGTSEKLFF. Variable domain in full (rest from reference TRBV15 and TRBJ1-4): DAMVIQNPRYQVTQFGKPVTLSCSQTLNHNVMYWYQQKSSQAPKLLFHYYDKDFNNEADTPDNFQSRRPNTSFCFLDIRSPGLGDTAMYLCATSRDGTSEKLFFGSGTQLSVL.

This clone was seen only a few times. The chain is built from TRBV2 and TRBJ2-7; D unclear. This CDR3 has 13 residues. V gave up 3 bases and J gave up 6 bases, with 12 bases separating them. Germline V gene data show CDR1 as SNHLY and CDR2 as FYNNEI. The CDR3 sequence is CASSDGVVGEQYF. The CDR3 DNA reads as TGTGCCAGCAGTGATGGGGTAGTAGGCGAGCAGTACTTC. Based on the CDR3 plus reference TRBV2 and TRBJ2-7, the full variable domain is EPEVTQTPSHQVTQMGQEVILRCVPISNHLYFYWYRQILGQKVEFLVSFYNNEISEKSEIFDDQFSVERPDGSNFTLKIRSTKLEDSAMYFCASSDGVVGEQYFGPGTRLTVT.

The chain recombines TRBV4-1 with TRBJ2-1, with TRBD1 matching over 9 bases. Trimming cost V 2 bases and J 6 bases; bases outside gene matches: 2. The CDR3 has 14 amino acids. Germline CDR1 is MGHRA and CDR2 is YSYEKL. CDR3 DNA sequence: TGCGCCAGCAGCCAATCGGGACAGGGCAATGAGCAGTTCTTC. This gives the protein CASSQSGQGNEQFF.

The V call is TRBV9, the J call TRBJ2-2; unclear D gene. Trimming stripped 0 bases from V and 0 bases from J, with 12 bases between. Germline V gives CDR1 SGDLS, CDR2 YYNGEE. The CDR3 loop spans 17 amino acids. CDR3 protein: CASSVASQRANTGELFF. DNA of the CDR3: TGTGCCAGCAGCGTAGCGAGCCAGCGTGCGAACACCGGGGAGCTGTTTTTT.

V gene TRBV29-1 combines with J gene TRBJ1-2; D might be TRBD1 (6 bases). This CDR3 has 12 amino acids. Germline values: CDR1 SQVTM, CDR2 ANQGSEA. V gave up 5 bases and J gave up 13 bases, with 20 bases separating them. In nucleotides, the CDR3 is TGCAGCGTTCTTCCGGCTGGACAGTTCGGCACCTTC. Its translation: CSVLPAGQFGTF.

J is TRBJ1-1 and V is TRBV4-3, with D unresolved. V lost 4 bases and J lost 0, with 6 bases in between. This CDR3 has 13 residues. Germline values: CDR1 LGHNA, CDR2 YSLEER. CDR3 sequence (DNA): TGCGCCAGCAGCCGAATCTTGAACACTGAAGCTTTCTTT. This codes for CASSRILNTEAFF.

The V and J genes are TRBV11-2 and TRBJ2-5; D remains unclear. The CDR3 covers 13 residues. Trimming stripped 1 base from V and 2 bases from J, with 5 bases between. CDR1 is SGHAT and CDR2 is FQNNGV in the germline V gene. CDR3 bases: TGTGCCAGCAGCTTAGGGGTTCAAGAGACCCAGTACTTC. It codes for CASSLGVQETQYF.

The chain recombines TRBV19 with TRBJ1-1; 11 positions match TRBD1. The V segment lost 6 bases and the J segment 4 bases; nucleotides outside the gene matches: 7. The CDR3 consists of 15 residues. CDR1 LNHDA and CDR2 SQIVND come from the germline V gene (reference sequence). The CDR3 region has the DNA TGTGCCAGTAGACCGGACAGGGGGCTCGGCACTGAAGCTTTCTTT. It specifies CASRPDRGLGTEAFF. Together with reference TRBV19 and TRBJ1-1, the CDR3 gives the full variable domain: DGGITQSPKYLFRKEGQNVTLSCEQNLNHDAMYWYRQDPGQGLRLIYYSQIVNDFQKGDIAEGYSVSREKKESFPLTVTSAQKNPTAFYLCASRPDRGLGTEAFFGQGTRLTVV.

Turning to this clone: The junction shows a germline mismatch at one end, possibly a read error. The V and J genes are TRBV28 and TRBJ1-3; maybe TRBD1 (6 bases). Germline lookup yields CDR1 MDHEN and CDR2 SYDVKM. The CDR3 runs 15 residues. CDR3 sequence (DNA): TGTGCCAGCAGGGTTGACAGGCTACCTGGGAACACCATATATTTT. Protein: CASRVDRLPGNTIYF.